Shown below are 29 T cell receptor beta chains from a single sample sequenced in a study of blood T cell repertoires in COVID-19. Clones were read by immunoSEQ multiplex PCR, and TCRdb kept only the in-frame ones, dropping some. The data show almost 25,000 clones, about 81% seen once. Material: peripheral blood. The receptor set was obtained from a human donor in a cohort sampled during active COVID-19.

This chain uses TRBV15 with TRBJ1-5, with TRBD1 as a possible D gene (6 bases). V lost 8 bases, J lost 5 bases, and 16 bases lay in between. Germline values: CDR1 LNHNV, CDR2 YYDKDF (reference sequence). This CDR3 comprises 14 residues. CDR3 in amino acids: CATSFEQGYQPQHF. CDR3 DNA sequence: TGTGCCACCTCTTTCGAACAGGGTTATCAGCCCCAGCATTTT.

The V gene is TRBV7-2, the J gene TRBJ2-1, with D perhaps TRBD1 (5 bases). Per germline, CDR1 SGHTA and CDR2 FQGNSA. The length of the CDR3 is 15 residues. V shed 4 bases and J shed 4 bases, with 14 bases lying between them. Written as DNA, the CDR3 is TGTGCCAGCAGCTCCATGCTGACAGCGTACAATGAGCAGTTCTTC. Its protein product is CASSSMLTAYNEQFF.

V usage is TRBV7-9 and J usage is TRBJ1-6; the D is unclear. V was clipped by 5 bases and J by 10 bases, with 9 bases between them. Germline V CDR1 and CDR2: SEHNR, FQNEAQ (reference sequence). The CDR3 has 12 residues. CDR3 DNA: TGTGCCAGCAGCCTCGACGGGTCACCCCTCCACTTT. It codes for CASSLDGSPLHF.

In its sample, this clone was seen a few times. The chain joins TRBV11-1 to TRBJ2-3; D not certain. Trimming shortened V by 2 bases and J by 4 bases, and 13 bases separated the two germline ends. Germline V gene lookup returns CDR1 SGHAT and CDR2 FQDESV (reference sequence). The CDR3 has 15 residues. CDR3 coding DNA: TGTGCCAGCAGCTTAACTGACATGGCGTCAGATACGCAGTATTTT. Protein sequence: CASSLTDMASDTQYF.

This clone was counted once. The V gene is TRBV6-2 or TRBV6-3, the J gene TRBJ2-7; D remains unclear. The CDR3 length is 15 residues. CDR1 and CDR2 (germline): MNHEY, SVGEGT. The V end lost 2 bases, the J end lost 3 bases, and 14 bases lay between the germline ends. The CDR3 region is CASSYPRGSRYEQYF. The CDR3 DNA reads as TGTGCCAGCAGTTACCCTCGCGGCAGCCGCTACGAGCAGTACTTC.

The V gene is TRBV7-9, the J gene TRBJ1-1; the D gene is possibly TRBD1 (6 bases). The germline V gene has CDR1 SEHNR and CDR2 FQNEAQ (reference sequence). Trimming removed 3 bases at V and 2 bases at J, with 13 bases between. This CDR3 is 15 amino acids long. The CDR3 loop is CASSLSGQFNTEAFF. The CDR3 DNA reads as TGTGCCAGCAGCTTGAGTGGACAGTTTAACACTGAAGCTTTCTTT.

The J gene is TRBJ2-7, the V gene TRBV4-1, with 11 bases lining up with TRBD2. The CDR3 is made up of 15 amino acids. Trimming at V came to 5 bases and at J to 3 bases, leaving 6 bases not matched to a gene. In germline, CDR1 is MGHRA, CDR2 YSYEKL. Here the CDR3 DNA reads TGCGCCAGCAGCGTAACCGGGACTAGCGGCTACGAGCAGTACTTC. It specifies CASSVTGTSGYEQYF.

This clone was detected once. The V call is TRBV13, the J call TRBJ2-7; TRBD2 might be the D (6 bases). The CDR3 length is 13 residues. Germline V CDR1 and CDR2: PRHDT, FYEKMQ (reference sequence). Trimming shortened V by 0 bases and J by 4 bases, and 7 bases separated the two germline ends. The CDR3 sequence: CASSLGGSYEQYF. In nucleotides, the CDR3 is TGTGCCAGCAGCTTAGGCGGGAGTTACGAGCAGTACTTC.

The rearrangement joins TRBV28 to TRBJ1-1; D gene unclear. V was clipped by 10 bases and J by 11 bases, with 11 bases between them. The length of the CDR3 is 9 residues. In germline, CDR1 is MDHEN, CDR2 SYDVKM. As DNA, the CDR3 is TGTGCCACCGGACTAGGTGCTTTCTTT. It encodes CATGLGAFF. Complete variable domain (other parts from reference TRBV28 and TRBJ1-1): DVKVTQSSRYLVKRTGEKVFLECVQDMDHENMFWYRQDPGLGLRLIYFSYDVKMKEKGDIPEGYSVSREKKERFSLILESASTNQTSMYLCATGLGAFFGQGTRLTVV.

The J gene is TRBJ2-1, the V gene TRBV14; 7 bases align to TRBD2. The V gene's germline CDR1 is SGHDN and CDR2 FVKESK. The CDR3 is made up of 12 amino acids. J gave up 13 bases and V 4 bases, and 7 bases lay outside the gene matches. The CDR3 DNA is TGTGCCAGCAGCCCCAAGGGGACTAAACAGTTCTTC. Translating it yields CASSPKGTKQFF.

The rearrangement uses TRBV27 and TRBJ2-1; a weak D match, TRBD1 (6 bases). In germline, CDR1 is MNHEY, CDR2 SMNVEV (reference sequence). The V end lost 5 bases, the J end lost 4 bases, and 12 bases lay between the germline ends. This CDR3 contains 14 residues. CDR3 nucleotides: TGTGCCAGCAGTCTACGGACAGTTTACAATGAGCAGTTCTTC. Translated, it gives CASSLRTVYNEQFF.

The CDR3 coding sequence is TGTGCCAGCAGCGCCGCGGCCTACGAGCAGTACTTC. Protein: CASSAAAYEQYF. This chain joins TRBV7-2 and TRBJ2-7; the D is unclear. V was cut by 5 bases and J by 2 bases, with 7 bases left in between. The CDR3 covers 12 residues. CDR1 and CDR2 from the germline V gene are SGHTA and FQGNSA.

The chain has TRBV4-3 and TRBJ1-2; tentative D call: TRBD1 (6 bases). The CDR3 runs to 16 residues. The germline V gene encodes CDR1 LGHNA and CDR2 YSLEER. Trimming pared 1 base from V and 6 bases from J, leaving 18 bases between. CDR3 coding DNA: TGCGCCAGCAGCCAAGGCCGTTTCACAGGGAGTGATGGCTACACCTTC. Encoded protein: CASSQGRFTGSDGYTF.

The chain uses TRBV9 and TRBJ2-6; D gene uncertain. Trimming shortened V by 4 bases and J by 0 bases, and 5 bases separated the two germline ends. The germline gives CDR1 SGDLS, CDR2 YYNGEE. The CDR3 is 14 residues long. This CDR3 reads CASSPFSGANVLTF. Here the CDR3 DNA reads TGTGCCAGCAGCCCTTTCTCTGGGGCCAACGTCCTGACTTTC.

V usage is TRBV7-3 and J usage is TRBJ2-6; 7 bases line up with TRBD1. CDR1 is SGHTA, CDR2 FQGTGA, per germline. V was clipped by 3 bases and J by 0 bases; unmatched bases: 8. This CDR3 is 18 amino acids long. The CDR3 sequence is CASSLVQGVRSGANVLTF. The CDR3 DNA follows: TGTGCCAGCAGCTTGGTCCAGGGGGTACGCTCTGGGGCCAACGTCCTGACTTTC.

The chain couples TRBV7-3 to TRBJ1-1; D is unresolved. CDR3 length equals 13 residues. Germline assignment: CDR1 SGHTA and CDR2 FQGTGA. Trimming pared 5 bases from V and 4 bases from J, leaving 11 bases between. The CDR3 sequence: CASSLGLGTEAFF. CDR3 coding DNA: TGTGCCAGCAGCCTCGGACTGGGCACTGAAGCTTTCTTT.

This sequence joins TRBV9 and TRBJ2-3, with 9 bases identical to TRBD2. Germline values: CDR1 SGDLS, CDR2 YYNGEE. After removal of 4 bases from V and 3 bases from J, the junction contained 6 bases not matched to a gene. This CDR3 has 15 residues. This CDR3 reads CASSSSSGRTDTQYF. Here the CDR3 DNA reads TGTGCCAGCAGCTCGAGTAGCGGGAGAACAGATACGCAGTATTTT.

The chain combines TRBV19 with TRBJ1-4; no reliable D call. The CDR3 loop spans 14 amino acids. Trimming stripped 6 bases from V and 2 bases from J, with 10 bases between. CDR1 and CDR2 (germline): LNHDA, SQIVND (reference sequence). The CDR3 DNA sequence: TGTGCCAGTAGCGAGGGATCCACTAATGAAAAACTGTTTTTT. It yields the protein CASSEGSTNEKLFF.

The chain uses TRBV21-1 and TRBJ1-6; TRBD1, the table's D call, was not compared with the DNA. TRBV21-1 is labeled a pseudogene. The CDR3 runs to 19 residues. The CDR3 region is CASSKPLGQGVNPHSPLHF. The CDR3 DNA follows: TGTGCCAGCAGCAAACCTCTTGGACAGGGGGTAAACCCCCATTCACCCCTCCACTTT.

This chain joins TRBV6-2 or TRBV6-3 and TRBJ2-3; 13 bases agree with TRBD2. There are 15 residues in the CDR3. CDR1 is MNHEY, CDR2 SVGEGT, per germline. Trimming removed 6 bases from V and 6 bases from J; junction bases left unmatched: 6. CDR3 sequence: CASSVLAGGGDTQYF. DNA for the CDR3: TGTGCCAGCAGCGTACTAGCGGGAGGGGGGGATACGCAGTATTTT.

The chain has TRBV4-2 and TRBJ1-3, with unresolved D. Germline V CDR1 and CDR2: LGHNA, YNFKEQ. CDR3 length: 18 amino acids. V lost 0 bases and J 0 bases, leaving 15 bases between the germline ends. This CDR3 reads CASSQDPTTGDSGNTIYF. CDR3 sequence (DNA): TGTGCCAGCAGCCAAGATCCCACGACCGGGGACTCTGGAAACACCATATATTTT.

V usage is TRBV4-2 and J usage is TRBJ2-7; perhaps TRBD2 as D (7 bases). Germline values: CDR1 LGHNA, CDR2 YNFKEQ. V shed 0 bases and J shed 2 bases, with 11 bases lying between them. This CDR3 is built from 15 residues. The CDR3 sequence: CASSQDRGGAYEQYF. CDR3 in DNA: TGTGCCAGCAGCCAAGATAGAGGGGGGGCCTACGAGCAGTACTTC.

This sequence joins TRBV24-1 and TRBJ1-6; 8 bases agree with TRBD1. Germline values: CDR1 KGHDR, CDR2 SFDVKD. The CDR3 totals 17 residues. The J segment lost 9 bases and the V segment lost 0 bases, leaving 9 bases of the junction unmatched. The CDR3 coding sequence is TGTGCCACCAGTGATTTGGAGGGGAACAGGGGGTGTTCACCCCTCCACTTT. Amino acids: CATSDLEGNRGCSPLHF.

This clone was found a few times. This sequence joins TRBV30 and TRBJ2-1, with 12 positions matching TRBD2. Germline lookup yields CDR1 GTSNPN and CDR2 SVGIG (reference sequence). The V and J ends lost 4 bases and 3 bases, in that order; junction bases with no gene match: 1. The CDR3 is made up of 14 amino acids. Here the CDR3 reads CAWTSGRDYNEQFF. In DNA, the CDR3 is TGTGCCTGGACTAGCGGGAGGGACTACAATGAGCAGTTCTTC.

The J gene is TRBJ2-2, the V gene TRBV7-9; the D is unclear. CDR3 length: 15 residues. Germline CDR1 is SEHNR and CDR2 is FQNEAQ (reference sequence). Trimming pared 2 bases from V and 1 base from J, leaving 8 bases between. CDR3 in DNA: TGTGCCAGCAGCTTATTTTCGGGGAACACCGGGGAGCTGTTTTTT. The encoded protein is CASSLFSGNTGELFF.

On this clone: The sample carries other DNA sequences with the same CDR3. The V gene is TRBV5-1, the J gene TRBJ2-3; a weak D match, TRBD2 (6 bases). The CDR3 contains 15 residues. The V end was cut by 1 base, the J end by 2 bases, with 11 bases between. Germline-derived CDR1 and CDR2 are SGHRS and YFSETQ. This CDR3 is CASSLRGLFTDTQYF. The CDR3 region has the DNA TGCGCCAGCAGCTTGAGGGGACTCTTCACAGATACGCAGTATTTT.

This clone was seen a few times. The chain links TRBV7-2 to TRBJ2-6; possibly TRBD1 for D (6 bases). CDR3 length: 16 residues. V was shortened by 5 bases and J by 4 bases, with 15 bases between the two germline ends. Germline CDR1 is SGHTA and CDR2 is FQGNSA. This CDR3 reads CASSPRRGGGANVLTF. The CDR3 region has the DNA TGTGCCAGCAGCCCACGCAGGGGCGGCGGGGCCAACGTCCTGACTTTC.

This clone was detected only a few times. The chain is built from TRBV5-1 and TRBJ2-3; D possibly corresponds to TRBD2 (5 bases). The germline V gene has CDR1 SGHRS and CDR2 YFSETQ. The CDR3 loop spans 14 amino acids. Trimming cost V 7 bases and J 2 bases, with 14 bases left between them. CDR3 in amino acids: CASRLGAATDTQYF. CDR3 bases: TGCGCCAGCCGCCTGGGAGCGGCCACAGATACGCAGTATTTT.

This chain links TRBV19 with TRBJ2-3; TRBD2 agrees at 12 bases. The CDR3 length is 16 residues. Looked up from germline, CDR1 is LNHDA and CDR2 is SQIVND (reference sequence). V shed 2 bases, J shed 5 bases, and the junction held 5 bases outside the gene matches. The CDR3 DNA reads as TGTGCCAGTAGTATAAGCCTAGCGGGGGGGGGAGATACGCAGTATTTT. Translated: CASSISLAGGGDTQYF.